Listed below are T cell receptor beta chains from one sample, sequenced in a study of cytomegalovirus exposure and HLA in healthy donors. Only in-frame clones appear in the TCRdb table, and some are missing; sequencing was by immunoSEQ multiplex PCR. The table records approximately 150,000 clones, about three quarters of them present only once. The sample was PBMCs. These receptor sequences come from a woman aged 40 to 55 in good health and CMV-seropositive. Each CDR3 is given with its conserved first and last residue. Fields, in order: D gene, V gene, J gene, clone size, CDR3 protein, CDR3 DNA. A D gene is named only where the DNA matches it firmly. A clone size is listed for some rows: how often the clone was seen (once, few, many), or a class if it is expanded.

D gene: .; V gene: TRBV19; J gene: TRBJ2-2; clone size: .; CDR3 protein: CASSIIKLPTGELFF; CDR3 DNA: TGTGCCAGTAGTATTATAAAACTTCCCACCGGGGAGCTGTTTTTT
D gene: .; V gene: TRBV10-2; J gene: TRBJ2-5; clone size: .; CDR3 protein: CASTAAWGAQETQYF; CDR3 DNA: TGCGCCAGCACTGCGGCGTGGGGAGCCCAAGAGACCCAGTACTTC
D gene: TRBD1; V gene: TRBV6-6; J gene: TRBJ1-5; clone size: few; CDR3 protein: CASRGGQGERQPQHF; CDR3 DNA: TGTGCCAGCAGAGGGGGACAGGGTGAGCGACAGCCCCAGCATTTT
D gene: .; V gene: TRBV7-2; J gene: TRBJ2-2; clone size: .; CDR3 protein: CASSFSGGQNTGELFF; CDR3 DNA: TGTGCCAGCAGCTTTTCGGGGGGCCAGAACACCGGGGAGCTGTTTTTT
D gene: TRBD1; V gene: TRBV29-1; J gene: TRBJ1-2; clone size: .; CDR3 protein: CSVEWAPGTGEPYGYTF; CDR3 DNA: TGCAGCGTTGAATGGGCTCCCGGGACAGGGGAGCCCTATGGCTACACCTTC
D gene: .; V gene: TRBV12-5; J gene: TRBJ2-5; clone size: once; CDR3 protein: CASGKDIQETQYF; CDR3 DNA: TGTGCTAGTGGTAAGGACATCCAAGAGACCCAGTACTTC
D gene: .; V gene: TRBV18; J gene: TRBJ1-1; clone size: .; CDR3 protein: CASSPSTSGMNTEAFF; CDR3 DNA: TGTGCCAGCTCACCAAGTACGTCAGGGATGAACACTGAAGCTTTCTTT
D gene: TRBD1; V gene: TRBV29-1; J gene: TRBJ2-1; clone size: .; CDR3 protein: CSVVDRASYNEQFF; CDR3 DNA: TGCAGCGTAGTGGACAGGGCCTCCTACAATGAGCAGTTCTTC
D gene: TRBD2; V gene: TRBV9; J gene: TRBJ2-7; clone size: .; CDR3 protein: CASSAIGGAGEQYF; CDR3 DNA: TGTGCCAGCAGCGCCATCGGGGGAGCGGGAGAGCAGTACTTC
D gene: .; V gene: TRBV29-1; J gene: TRBJ2-5; clone size: once; CDR3 protein: CSVEDQGETQYF; CDR3 DNA: TGCAGCGTTGAAGATCAGGGGGAGACCCAGTACTTC
D gene: TRBD2; V gene: TRBV9; J gene: TRBJ2-1; clone size: .; CDR3 protein: CASNSGGSSYNEQFF; CDR3 DNA: TGTGCCAGCAATAGCGGGGGGTCGTCCTACAATGAGCAGTTCTTC
D gene: .; V gene: TRBV30; J gene: TRBJ2-7; clone size: .; CDR3 protein: CAWSVQSGQTEQYF; CDR3 DNA: TGTGCCTGGAGTGTACAGTCAGGTCAAACCGAGCAGTACTTC
D gene: .; V gene: TRBV6-5; J gene: TRBJ1-2; clone size: .; CDR3 protein: CASSYRGGEGGYTF; CDR3 DNA: TGTGCCAGCAGTTACCGCGGGGGGGAGGGAGGCTACACCTTC
D gene: TRBD2; V gene: TRBV7-9; J gene: TRBJ2-3; clone size: once; CDR3 protein: CASSFLGGGAGDTQYF; CDR3 DNA: TGTGCCAGCAGCTTCCTCGGCGGGGGGGCGGGAGATACGCAGTATTTT
D gene: TRBD2; V gene: TRBV9; J gene: TRBJ2-2; clone size: .; CDR3 protein: CASSLRPGLAGKNTGELFF; CDR3 DNA: TGTGCCAGCAGCCTGCGCCCGGGACTAGCGGGAAAGAACACCGGGGAGCTGTTTTTT
D gene: TRBD1; V gene: TRBV6-1; J gene: TRBJ2-7; clone size: .; CDR3 protein: CASSEEPGGGYEQYF; CDR3 DNA: TGTGCCAGCAGTGAAGAACCAGGGGGCGGCTACGAGCAGTACTTC
D gene: .; V gene: TRBV6-1; J gene: TRBJ2-2; clone size: once; CDR3 protein: CASRRDSTGELFF; CDR3 DNA: TGTGCCAGCAGGCGGGACAGTACCGGGGAGCTGTTTTTT
D gene: TRBD1; V gene: TRBV6-6; J gene: TRBJ1-4; clone size: .; CDR3 protein: CASRPDRAANEKLFF; CDR3 DNA: TGTGCCAGCAGGCCCGACAGGGCCGCTAATGAAAAACTGTTTTTT
D gene: .; V gene: TRBV30; J gene: TRBJ1-5; clone size: .; CDR3 protein: CAWSGSGGGDNQPQHF; CDR3 DNA: TGTGCCTGGAGTGGGTCGGGAGGGGGGGACAATCAGCCCCAGCATTTT
D gene: TRBD2; V gene: TRBV23-1; J gene: TRBJ2-7; clone size: .; CDR3 protein: CASSQDSPGTSDLNYEQYF; CDR3 DNA: TGCGCCAGCAGTCAAGACAGTCCCGGGACTAGCGACCTCAACTACGAGCAGTACTTC
D gene: .; V gene: TRBV11-2; J gene: TRBJ1-3; clone size: .; CDR3 protein: CASSRGANGNTIYF; CDR3 DNA: TGTGCCAGCAGCCGGGGGGCTAACGGAAACACCATATATTTT
D gene: .; V gene: TRBV15; J gene: TRBJ1-3; clone size: .; CDR3 protein: CATSRDPSSGNTIYF; CDR3 DNA: TGTGCCACCAGCAGAGATCCCAGCTCTGGAAACACCATATATTTT
D gene: TRBD2; V gene: TRBV15; J gene: TRBJ2-3; clone size: .; CDR3 protein: CATSLVGGTTDTQYF; CDR3 DNA: TGTGCCACCAGCCTCGTCGGGGGGACCACAGATACGCAGTATTTT
D gene: .; V gene: TRBV6-1; J gene: TRBJ1-3; clone size: .; CDR3 protein: CASSSGLEGNTIYF; CDR3 DNA: TGTGCCAGCAGTTCAGGGTTGGAGGGAAACACCATATATTTT
D gene: .; V gene: TRBV23-1; J gene: TRBJ1-5; clone size: .; CDR3 protein: CASSPKSADQPQHF; CDR3 DNA: TGCGCCAGCAGTCCCAAGTCGGCGGATCAGCCCCAGCATTTT
D gene: TRBD2; V gene: TRBV10-3; J gene: TRBJ2-7; clone size: .; CDR3 protein: CAIRDSGGSYEQYF; CDR3 DNA: TGTGCCATCAGGGATAGCGGGGGCTCCTACGAGCAGTACTTC